Shown below are 22 T cell receptor beta chains from a single sample sequenced in a study of neurological immune-mediated disorders. TCRdb reanalysed the 5' RACE reads using MiXCR and keeps one entry per CDR3 protein. Here the sample spans some 29,000 distinct CDR3 sequences, 9% to 15% being singletons. The sample taken for sequencing was PBMCs. The receptors were gathered from a man aged 55-75 years in good health.

The table lists this clonotype with many counts. The V gene is TRBV27, the J gene TRBJ2-5; D is possibly TRBD1 (5 bases). V gave up 3 bases and J gave up 0 bases, with 11 bases separating them. Germline loops: CDR1 MNHEY, CDR2 SMNVEV (reference sequence). This CDR3 has 15 residues. CDR3: CASSFSRGNQETQYF. In DNA form, the CDR3 reads TGTGCCAGCAGTTTTTCTAGGGGAAACCAAGAGACCCAGTACTTC.

The sample holds many counts of this clonotype. The chain employs TRBV7-2 and TRBJ2-1; TRBD2 matches 7 bases. Germline V CDR1 and CDR2: SGHTA, FQGNSA. After removal of 2 bases from V and 2 bases from J, the junction contained 3 bases not matched to a gene. The CDR3 length is 15 residues. CDR3 in DNA: TGTGCCAGCAGCTTATCTAGCGGCCCCTACAATGAGCAGTTCTTC. Protein: CASSLSSGPYNEQFF.

The rearrangement uses TRBV18 and TRBJ1-5; no definite D call. V was trimmed by 2 bases and J by 1 base, leaving 3 bases between them. The CDR3 sequence is 13 residues long. Germline values: CDR1 KGHSH, CDR2 LQKENI. The CDR3 loop is CASSPESNQPQHF. Written as DNA, the CDR3 is TGTGCCAGCTCACCAGAAAGCAATCAGCCCCAGCATTTT.

Many counts were recorded for this clonotype. V gene TRBV7-9 combines with J gene TRBJ2-7; 7 bases map to TRBD2. Germline V lookup: CDR1 SEHNR, CDR2 FQNEAQ (reference sequence). The V segment lost 6 bases and the J segment 2 bases; nucleotides outside the gene matches: 7. The CDR3 is made up of 14 amino acids. This CDR3 is CASRPLGGTYEQYF. In DNA form, the CDR3 reads TGTGCCAGCAGGCCCCTGGGGGGGACCTACGAGCAGTACTTC.

This clonotype came up many times. The rearrangement joins TRBV5-1 to TRBJ2-2; D remains unclear. V lost 7 bases and J lost 3, with 16 bases in between. The CDR3 covers 15 residues. CDR1 and CDR2 (germline): SGHRS, YFSETQ. CDR3 in amino acids: CASYVGRVDTGELFF. CDR3 DNA: TGCGCCAGCTACGTTGGGCGCGTGGACACCGGGGAGCTGTTTTTT.

This clonotype appeared a few times. This chain uses TRBV5-6 with TRBJ2-2; D ambiguous. V shed 2 bases and J shed 5 bases, with 10 bases lying between them. The CDR3 runs 14 residues. Germline CDR1 SGHDT, CDR2 YYEEEE. The CDR3 protein is CASSLWGRTGELFF. Written as DNA, the CDR3 is TGTGCCAGCAGCTTATGGGGTCGGACCGGGGAGCTGTTTTTT. Based on the CDR3 plus reference TRBV5-6 and TRBJ2-2, the full variable domain is DAGVTQSPTHLIKTRGQQVTLRCSPKSGHDTVSWYQQALGQGPQFIFQYYEEEERQRGNFPDRFSGHQFPNYSSELNVNALLLGDSALYLCASSLWGRTGELFFGEGSRLTVL.

Many counts were recorded for this clonotype. J is TRBJ1-6 and V is TRBV7-9; D is uncertain. There are 12 residues in the CDR3. Trimming stripped 6 bases from V and 9 bases from J, with 9 bases between. Germline V gene data show CDR1 as SEHNR and CDR2 as FQNEAQ (reference sequence). CDR3 protein: CASRLEGSPLHF. For the CDR3, the DNA is TGTGCCAGCAGACTTGAAGGTTCACCCCTCCACTTT.

This clonotype came up many times. The chain carries TRBV5-1 and TRBJ2-3, with D possibly matching TRBD2 (7 bases). The ends were cut back, 6 bases at V and 4 bases at J, with 15 bases in the middle. Germline CDR1 is SGHRS and CDR2 is YFSETQ. The CDR3 extends over 14 amino acids. The CDR3 coding sequence is TGCGCCAGCACCTGGTCGGGGGGCGCAGATACGCAGTATTTT. It encodes CASTWSGGADTQYF.

The chain couples TRBV5-1 to TRBJ1-3; D is uncertain. The germline CDR1 and CDR2 sequences are SGHRS and YFSETQ. The CDR3 spans 14 residues. Trimming took 0 bases from V and 4 from J, leaving 8 bases between them. CDR3 residues: CASSLAGRGNTIYF. The DNA of the CDR3 is TGCGCCAGCAGCTTGGCTGGCAGAGGAAACACCATATATTTT.

This clonotype was counted many times. The chain carries TRBV5-1 and TRBJ2-2; D is unresolved. V lost 2 bases to trimming and J lost 5 bases, with 13 bases between them. The germline CDR1 and CDR2 sequences are SGHRS and YFSETQ. The CDR3 is 15 amino acids. CDR3 DNA sequence: TGCGCCAGCAGCTTCACGAGCTTAGGGACCGGGGAGCTGTTTTTT. This encodes CASSFTSLGTGELFF.

Judged by abundance, this clonotype is medium-sized. V usage is TRBV28 and J usage is TRBJ2-7, with TRBD2 matching over 9 bases. Germline V gene sequence: CDR1 MDHEN, CDR2 SYDVKM. This CDR3 contains 15 residues. The V segment lost 4 bases and the J segment 4 bases; nucleotides outside the gene matches: 8. CDR3 residues: CASSSPGGRVYEQYF. The CDR3 DNA follows: TGTGCCAGCAGTTCCCCTGGCGGGAGGGTTTACGAGCAGTACTTC. Full variable domain (missing parts from reference TRBV28 and TRBJ2-7): DVKVTQSSRYLVKRTGEKVFLECVQDMDHENMFWYRQDPGLGLRLIYFSYDVKMKEKGDIPEGYSVSREKKERFSLILESASTNQTSMYLCASSSPGGRVYEQYFGPGTRLTVT.

The table lists this clonotype with many counts. The chain links TRBV11-3 to TRBJ2-2; TRBD1 agrees at 8 bases. Germline V CDR1 and CDR2: SGHNT, YENEEA. CDR3 size: 16 residues. The trim removed 5 bases at V and 2 bases at J, leaving 7 bases unmatched. The CDR3 DNA sequence: TGTGCCAGCAGCCTCGGGACAGGAACCAACACCGGGGAGCTGTTTTTT. Translating gives CASSLGTGTNTGELFF.

This clonotype showed up many times. J is TRBJ2-2 and V is TRBV12-3 or TRBV12-4, with D uncertain. V was pared by 6 bases and J by 6 bases, with 8 bases between. The CDR3 length is 12 residues. The chain's CDR3 is CASRGFAGELFF. CDR3 coding DNA: TGTGCCAGCAGGGGTTTCGCCGGGGAGCTGTTTTTT.

The table lists this clonotype with many counts. The chain uses TRBV7-6 and TRBJ2-1; TRBD2 agrees at 7 bases. The ends lost 4 bases at V and 4 bases at J; junction bases unmatched: 7. The CDR3 is 15 amino acids. Germline loops: CDR1 SGHVS, CDR2 FNYEAQ. This CDR3 reads CASSYAGDSYNEQFF. CDR3 DNA: TGTGCCAGCAGCTACGCGGGAGATAGTTACAATGAGCAGTTCTTC.

This clonotype was counted at least ten times. The V gene is TRBV20-1, the J gene TRBJ2-3; 12 nucleotides align to TRBD1. The CDR3 is 19 residues long. With 5 bases clipped from V and 0 bases from J, the junction kept 15 bases outside the gene matches. The germline V gene encodes CDR1 DFQATT and CDR2 SNEGSKA (reference sequence). The CDR3 nucleotides read TGCAGTGCTCCCCGAACCGGGACAGGGGGCGCGGTAAGCACAGATACGCAGTATTTT. Protein sequence: CSAPRTGTGGAVSTDTQYF.

In this sample, this clonotype turned up many times. The CDR3, as DNA: TGTGCCAGCAGCTTAGCGGGACAGGGGGCCGGGGAGCTGTTTTTT. It codes for CASSLAGQGAGELFF. This rearrangement joins TRBV7-7 to TRBJ2-2, with TRBD1 identical over 11 bases. CDR1 SSHAT and CDR2 FNYEAQ come from the germline V gene (reference sequence). Losses at the gene ends were 0 bases for V and 6 bases for J; bases not matched to a gene: 0. The CDR3 length is 15 residues. Filled out from reference TRBV7-7 and TRBJ2-2, the complete variable domain reads GAGVSQSPRYKVTKRGQDVTLRCDPISSHATLYWYQQALGQGPEFLTYFNYEAQPDKSGLPSDRFSAERPEGSISTLTIQRTEQRDSAMYRCASSLAGQGAGELFFGEGSRLTVL.

This clonotype appeared many times. The chain joins TRBV11-1 to TRBJ2-1; 8 bases are shared with TRBD1. This CDR3 is 17 amino acids long. Germline V gene lookup returns CDR1 SGHAT and CDR2 FQDESV (reference sequence). V trimming: 5 bases; J trimming: 2 bases; junction bases outside the gene matches: 11. The CDR3 nucleotides are TGTGCCAGCAGCCGACACGGACAGGGTGATGCCTACAATGAGCAGTTCTTC. Translated, it gives CASSRHGQGDAYNEQFF.

This clonotype was observed at least ten times. The chain links TRBV12-3 or TRBV12-4 to TRBJ2-3; D might be TRBD2 (5 bases). The V and J ends lost 5 bases and 3 bases respectively, with 6 bases between them. There are 12 residues in the CDR3. DNA of the CDR3: TGTGCCAGCAGTCCGGGGACAGATACGCAGTATTTT. Its translation: CASSPGTDTQYF.

This clonotype appeared many times. As DNA, the CDR3 is TGTGCCAGCAGAAAGACGACAGGGTTTGAAAATTCACCCCTCCACTTT. Translating gives CASRKTTGFENSPLHF. The genes are TRBV5-6 and TRBJ1-6; TRBD1 matches at 7 bases. CDR1 is SGHDT and CDR2 is YYEEEE in the germline V gene. This CDR3 spans 16 amino acids. The V segment lost 5 bases and the J segment 7 bases; nucleotides outside the gene matches: 12.

This clonotype appeared many times. The V call is TRBV29-1, the J call TRBJ1-5; D remains unclear. The germline V and J ends were trimmed by 6 bases and 5 bases, with 14 bases remaining between them. Looked up from germline, CDR1 is SQVTM and CDR2 is ANQGSEA. The CDR3 covers 13 residues. The CDR3 loop is CSVATGRDQPQHF. The CDR3 DNA reads TGCAGCGTAGCTACCGGACGGGATCAGCCCCAGCATTTT.

There are many counts of this clonotype. The chain recombines TRBV6-2 or TRBV6-3 with TRBJ1-5; D may be TRBD1 (5 bases). Germline CDR1 is MNHEY and CDR2 is SVGEGT. V lost 10 bases and J 3 bases, leaving 22 bases between the germline ends. This CDR3 comprises 16 residues. The CDR3 sequence: CATATQGDWNNQPQHF. CDR3 sequence (DNA): TGTGCCACCGCTACGCAGGGAGATTGGAACAATCAGCCCCAGCATTTT.

This clonotype was counted ten times or more. The rearrangement uses TRBV7-2 and TRBJ2-2; D perhaps matches TRBD2 (6 bases). V lost 0 bases and J 4 bases, leaving 12 bases between the germline ends. CDR1 and CDR2 from the germline V gene are SGHTA and FQGNSA. The CDR3 has 16 amino acids. CDR3 amino acids: CASSLAGSGSTGELFF. The CDR3, as DNA: TGTGCCAGCAGCTTAGCCGGGAGTGGGTCCACCGGGGAGCTGTTTTTT.